This entry features one TCR beta chain sequence. The data were obtained in a study of blood T cell repertoires in COVID-19. Study context: Samples came from the United States, Italy and Spain, spanning acute and convalescent COVID-19. Sources were T cells, B-cell-depleted T cells, or PBMCs; the material itself was cDNA or gDNA.

The CDR3 totals 17 residues. V was trimmed by 5 bases and J by 4 bases, leaving 23 bases between them. CDR1 SGHVS and CDR2 FNYEAQ come from the germline V gene. In the original processing: Nucleated cell number was recorded as an estimate derived from reference gene primer amplification. TCRdb's copy holds only in-frame clones and misses some; the assay was immunoSEQ multiplex PCR. V and J calls and clone size come straight from that table; D and trimming were deduced from the DNA. The repertoire consists of about 120,000 clones, with about four fifths occurring once and the leading ten covering roughly 2%.

This sequence originates from a man in his 70s with acute or convalescent COVID-19. Sequencing was done on a sample of peripheral blood. This chain connects TRBV7-6 to TRBJ1-1, with D uncertain. This CDR3 reads CASSIRVGGRWGTEAFF. The CDR3 coding sequence is TGTGCCAGCAGCATAAGGGTAGGAGGACGGTGGGGCACTGAAGCTTTCTTT.